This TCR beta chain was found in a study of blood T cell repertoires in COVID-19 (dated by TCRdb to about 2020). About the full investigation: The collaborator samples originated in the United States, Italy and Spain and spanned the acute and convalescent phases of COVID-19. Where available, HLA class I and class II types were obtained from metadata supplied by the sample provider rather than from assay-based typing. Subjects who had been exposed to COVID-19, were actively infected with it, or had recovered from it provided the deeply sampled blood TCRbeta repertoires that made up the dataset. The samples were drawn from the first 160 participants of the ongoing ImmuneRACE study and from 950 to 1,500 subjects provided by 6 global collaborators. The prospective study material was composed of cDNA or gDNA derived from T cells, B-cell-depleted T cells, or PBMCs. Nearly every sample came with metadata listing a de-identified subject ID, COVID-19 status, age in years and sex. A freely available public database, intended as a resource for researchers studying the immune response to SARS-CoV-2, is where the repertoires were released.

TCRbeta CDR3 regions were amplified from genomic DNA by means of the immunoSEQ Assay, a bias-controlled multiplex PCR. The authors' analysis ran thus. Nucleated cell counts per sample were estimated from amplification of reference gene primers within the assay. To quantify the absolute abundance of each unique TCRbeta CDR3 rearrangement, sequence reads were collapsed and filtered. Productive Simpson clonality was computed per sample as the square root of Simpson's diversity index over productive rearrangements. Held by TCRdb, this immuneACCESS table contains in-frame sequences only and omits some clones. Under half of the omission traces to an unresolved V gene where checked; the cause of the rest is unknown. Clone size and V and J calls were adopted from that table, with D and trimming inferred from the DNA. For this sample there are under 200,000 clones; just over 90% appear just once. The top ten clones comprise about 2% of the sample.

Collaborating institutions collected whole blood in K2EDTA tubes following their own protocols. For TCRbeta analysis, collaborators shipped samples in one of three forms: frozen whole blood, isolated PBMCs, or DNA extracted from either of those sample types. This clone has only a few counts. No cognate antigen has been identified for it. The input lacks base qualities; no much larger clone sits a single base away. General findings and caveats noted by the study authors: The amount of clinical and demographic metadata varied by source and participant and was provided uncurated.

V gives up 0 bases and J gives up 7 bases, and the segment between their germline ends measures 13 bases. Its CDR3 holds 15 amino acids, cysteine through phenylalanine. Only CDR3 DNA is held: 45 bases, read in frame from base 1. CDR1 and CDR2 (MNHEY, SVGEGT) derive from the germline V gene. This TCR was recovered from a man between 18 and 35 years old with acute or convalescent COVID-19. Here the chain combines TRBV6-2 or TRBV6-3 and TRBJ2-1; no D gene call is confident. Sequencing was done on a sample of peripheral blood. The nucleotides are TGTGCCAGCAGTTACTCGATGGGCATTCCGAATGAGCAGTTCTTC. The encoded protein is CASSYSMGIPNEQFF.